A single T cell receptor beta chain is shown here with its context. The entry originates in a study of T cell responses to AZD1222 COVID-19 vaccine. Assay used: immunoSEQ multiplex PCR; TCRdb lists only in-frame clones, some missing. This sample has 110,000 or so clones; roughly 88% occur once, and the top ten carry around 13%. Germline values: CDR1 SGHKS, CDR2 YYEKEE (reference sequence). Trimming at V came to 2 bases and at J to 3 bases, leaving 9 bases not matched to a gene. The CDR3 is 17 residues long. This sequence was found in an adult in good health. The input for sequencing was peripheral blood, taken on day 0 of MenACWY control vaccination. V usage is TRBV5-5 and J usage is TRBJ2-2, with 8 bases identical to TRBD1. CDR3 nucleotides: TGTGCCAGCAGCTTAAGCCAGGGGGCGCGGTACACCGGGGAGCTGTTTTTT. Protein sequence: CASSLSQGARYTGELFF.